These 30 T cell receptor beta chains came from one sample sequenced in a study of radiotherapy plus CTLA-4 blockade in lung cancer. The repertoire was sequenced with immunoSEQ multiplex PCR; TCRdb's copy has only in-frame clones and lacks some. In the table there are tens of thousands of clones, 60% to 85% of which are singletons. Sequences were derived from peripheral blood, sampled from a patient treated with radiotherapy plus ipilimumab. The source of these receptors is a human donor with non-small cell lung cancer that progressed on radiotherapy plus ipilimumab.

The chain uses TRBV10-3 and TRBJ1-2; TRBD1 matches 7 bases. CDR3 length equals 12 residues. Germline values: CDR1 ENHRY, CDR2 SYGVKD. Unmatched junction bases numbered 0, after V lost 6 bases and J lost 2 bases. The DNA for the CDR3 is TGTGCCATCAGGGGACAGAACTATGGCTACACCTTC. It is translated as CAIRGQNYGYTF.

This chain uses TRBV7-2 with TRBJ2-2; TRBD2 agrees at 12 bases. Losses at the gene ends were 6 bases for V and 1 base for J; bases not matched to a gene: 3. The germline gives CDR1 SGHTA, CDR2 FQGNSA. The CDR3 loop spans 16 amino acids. The CDR3 here is CASRPLAGGNTGELFF. As DNA, the CDR3 is TGTGCCAGCAGACCACTAGCGGGGGGGAACACCGGGGAGCTGTTTTTT.

This clone turned up a few times. This chain joins TRBV28 and TRBJ1-2; D is unresolved. V was clipped by 5 bases and J by 1 base, with 14 bases between them. CDR3 length equals 15 residues. Germline CDR1 and CDR2: MDHEN and SYDVKM. The CDR3, as DNA: TGTGCCAGCAGTCCTGAGTTAGAGGTTAACTATGGCTACACCTTC. Its protein product is CASSPELEVNYGYTF.

The CDR3 sequence: CASSRDSYTEAFF. The CDR3 DNA reads as TGTGCCAGCTCACGGGACAGCTACACTGAAGCTTTCTTT. This chain uses TRBV18 with TRBJ1-1, with 7 bases matching TRBD1. Looked up from germline, CDR1 is KGHSH and CDR2 is LQKENI. J lost 3 bases, V lost 4 bases, and 2 bases had no gene match. The CDR3 consists of 13 residues.

This clone was found once. V usage is TRBV27 and J usage is TRBJ2-1; D tentatively reads TRBD1 or TRBD2 (5 bases each). Germline V gives CDR1 MNHEY, CDR2 SMNVEV (reference sequence). The CDR3 is made up of 13 amino acids. Trimming took off 2 bases at V and 5 bases at J, with 7 bases between the two ends. The CDR3: CASSLGTDNEQFF. As DNA, the CDR3 is TGTGCCAGCAGTTTAGGGACGGACAATGAGCAGTTCTTC.

In this sample, this clone turned up a few times. The chain employs TRBV11-2 and TRBJ2-3, with D unclear. Germline values: CDR1 SGHAT, CDR2 FQNNGV. Trimming took 6 bases from V and 6 from J, leaving 10 bases between them. CDR3 size: 12 residues. DNA of the CDR3: TGTGCCAGCAGAGGGTTAGGGGATACGCAGTATTTT. It specifies CASRGLGDTQYF.

This clone has a handful of counts. The chain joins TRBV11-2 to TRBJ1-4; D uncertain. In germline, CDR1 is SGHAT, CDR2 FQNNGV. Trimming left V 5 bases short and J 8 bases short, with 21 bases between. This CDR3 spans 16 amino acids. CDR3 sequence (DNA): TGTGCCAGCAGCCCCCGGATAGGTGGCGGAAAGGAAAAACTGTTTTTT. It translates to CASSPRIGGGKEKLFF.

V usage is TRBV4-1 and J usage is TRBJ2-1, with a weak D call TRBD1 (5 bases). V dropped 0 bases and J dropped 3 bases, with 12 bases sitting between them. The germline gives CDR1 MGHRA, CDR2 YSYEKL. This CDR3 region has 16 residues. CDR3 nucleotides: TGCGCCAGCAGCCAAGATGCCACGACAGTCTACAATGAGCAGTTCTTC. Encoded protein: CASSQDATTVYNEQFF.

This clone was counted between two and nine times. V usage is TRBV27 and J usage is TRBJ2-7; possible D gene TRBD2, 5 bases. CDR3 size: 15 residues. CDR1 and CDR2 (germline): MNHEY, SMNVEV (reference sequence). Trimming removed 2 bases at V and 2 bases at J, with 13 bases between. The CDR3 region is CASSLNYRGTYEQYF. The CDR3, as DNA: TGTGCCAGCAGTTTAAACTATCGGGGAACCTACGAGCAGTACTTC.

The chain links TRBV28 to TRBJ1-2, with D unclear. V lost 7 bases to trimming and J lost 0 bases, with 9 bases between them. In germline, CDR1 is MDHEN, CDR2 SYDVKM. There are 13 residues in the CDR3. The CDR3 sequence is CASNIRANYGYTF. The DNA for the CDR3 is TGTGCCAGCAACATAAGAGCTAACTATGGCTACACCTTC.

The rearrangement joins TRBV9 to TRBJ1-2; 7 bases fit TRBD1. CDR3 size: 17 residues. Germline lookup yields CDR1 SGDLS and CDR2 YYNGEE. The ends lost 7 bases at V and 2 bases at J; junction bases unmatched: 17. The DNA for the CDR3 is TGTGCCAGCGCAGGGGGGATTCGGGTCTATGCGAACTATGGCTACACCTTC. Its protein product is CASAGGIRVYANYGYTF. Supplemented by reference TRBV9 and TRBJ1-2, the full variable domain reads DSGVTQTPKHLITATGQRVTLRCSPRSGDLSVYWYQQSLDQGLQFLIQYYNGEERAKGNILERFSAQQFPDLHSELNLSSLELGDSALYFCASAGGIRVYANYGYTFGSGTRLTVV.

V usage is TRBV10-3 and J usage is TRBJ2-7; 11 positions match TRBD1. Trimming at V came to 2 bases and at J to 8 bases, leaving 11 bases not matched to a gene. The CDR3 runs to 16 residues. Germline values: CDR1 ENHRY, CDR2 SYGVKD. The chain's CDR3 is CAISEPGDRGGTKQYF. DNA of the CDR3: TGTGCCATCAGTGAGCCCGGGGACAGGGGGGGCACTAAGCAGTACTTC.

V gene TRBV2 combines with J gene TRBJ2-2; 8 positions agree with TRBD2. The CDR3 is made up of 14 amino acids. J was trimmed by 4 bases and V by 11 bases; bases with no gene match: 9. Germline CDR1 reads SNHLY; CDR2 reads FYNNEI. DNA of the CDR3: TGTGCCTGCTCGGGGGGGCCGGGCACCGGGGAGCTGTTTTTT. Its protein is CACSGGPGTGELFF.

The CDR3 DNA follows: TGTGCCAGCTCACCACCGGTTTACGGACAGGGCACTGAAGCTTTCTTT. Residues: CASSPPVYGQGTEAFF. The gene calls are TRBV18 and TRBJ1-1; 8 bases match TRBD1. The germline V gene encodes CDR1 KGHSH and CDR2 LQKENI. V gave up 0 bases and J gave up 4 bases; unmatched junction bases: 7. The CDR3 contains 16 residues.

This chain links TRBV5-1 with TRBJ2-5; 9 bases are shared with TRBD1. V trimming: 0 bases; J trimming: 2 bases; junction bases outside the gene matches: 2. This CDR3 is built from 15 residues. CDR1 and CDR2 (germline): SGHRS, YFSETQ. This CDR3 is CASSLGTGVQETQYF. In nucleotides, the CDR3 is TGCGCCAGCAGCTTGGGGACAGGGGTACAAGAGACCCAGTACTTC.

The gene calls are TRBV5-1 and TRBJ1-3, with 10 bases that match TRBD1. The CDR3 extends over 15 amino acids. J lost 4 bases, V lost 0 bases, and 1 base had no gene match. Germline CDR1 reads SGHRS; CDR2 reads YFSETQ. CDR3 region: CASSLGTGGGNTIYF. DNA of the CDR3: TGCGCCAGCAGCTTGGGGACAGGGGGAGGAAACACCATATATTTT.

V usage is TRBV6-6 and J usage is TRBJ1-5; 7 nucleotides line up with TRBD1. V lost 11 bases, J lost 0 bases, and 13 bases stayed unmatched. The CDR3 is made up of 16 amino acids. Germline assignment: CDR1 MNHNY and CDR2 SVGAGI (reference sequence). The CDR3, as DNA: TGTGCCGCGGAAGGGACAGCATCTTATAGCAATCAGCCCCAGCATTTT. Translated: CAAEGTASYSNQPQHF.

This rearrangement joins TRBV5-1 to TRBJ1-2; possibly TRBD1 for D (5 bases). V lost 0 bases and J 5 bases, leaving 11 bases between the germline ends. Germline CDR1 and CDR2: SGHRS and YFSETQ. The CDR3 covers 14 residues. The CDR3 reads CASSLEDSKYGYTF. Written as DNA, the CDR3 is TGCGCCAGCAGCTTGGAAGACAGCAAGTATGGCTACACCTTC.

This chain links TRBV5-1 with TRBJ1-6; 8 nucleotides line up with TRBD1. Looked up from germline, CDR1 is SGHRS and CDR2 is YFSETQ. CDR3 length equals 14 residues. V gave up 1 base and J gave up 8 bases; unmatched junction bases: 2. The CDR3 here is CASSLTQGDSPLHF. Written as DNA, the CDR3 is TGCGCCAGCAGCTTGACACAGGGGGATTCACCCCTCCACTTT.

This clone occurred a few times. The V call is TRBV7-9, the J call TRBJ2-1; TRBD1 or TRBD2 may be the D gene (5 bases each). This CDR3 is built from 15 residues. With 4 bases removed from V and 5 bases from J, the gap between germline ends came to 15 bases. Germline V gene lookup returns CDR1 SEHNR and CDR2 FQNEAQ (reference sequence). The CDR3: CASSSTMGRDNEQFF. The DNA for the CDR3 is TGTGCCAGCAGCTCGACGATGGGACGGGACAATGAGCAGTTCTTC.

This clone has a single count. This chain uses TRBV14 with TRBJ2-1, with a possible D match to TRBD2 (5 bases). CDR3 length equals 17 residues. With 4 bases removed from V and 0 bases from J, the gap between germline ends came to 16 bases. Germline CDR1 is SGHDN and CDR2 is FVKESK. The CDR3 DNA is TGTGCCAGCAGCCTTATCGGCCGGGGTGTCTCCTACAATGAGCAGTTCTTC. Its translation: CASSLIGRGVSYNEQFF. The whole variable domain, filled in from reference TRBV14 and TRBJ2-1, reads EAGVTQFPSHSVIEKGQTVTLRCDPISGHDNLYWYRRVMGKEIKFLLHFVKESKQDESGMPNNRFLAERTGGTYSTLKVQPAELEDSGVYFCASSLIGRGVSYNEQFFGPGTRLTVL.

V usage is TRBV2 and J usage is TRBJ1-3; a weak D match, TRBD1 (6 bases). Germline loops: CDR1 SNHLY, CDR2 FYNNEI. The CDR3 is made up of 15 amino acids. The germline V and J ends were trimmed by 5 bases and 2 bases, with 13 bases remaining between them. CDR3 sequence: CASSLSTGTGNTIYF. CDR3 in DNA: TGTGCCAGCAGTCTATCTACAGGGACTGGAAACACCATATATTTT.

The chain carries TRBV29-1 and TRBJ2-1, with 8 bases that match TRBD1. CDR1 and CDR2 from the germline V gene are SQVTM and ANQGSEA. The CDR3 has 13 amino acids. V was pared by 7 bases and J by 5 bases, with 7 bases of the junction left unmatched. Here the CDR3 DNA reads TGCAGCGAACGGACAGGGTTCAACAATGAGCAGTTCTTC. This sequence encodes CSERTGFNNEQFF.

The chain links TRBV6-6 to TRBJ1-1; 9 bases map to TRBD1. The CDR3 spans 15 residues. CDR1 MNHNY and CDR2 SVGAGI come from the germline V gene (reference sequence). V was pared by 6 bases and J by 4 bases, with 9 bases of the junction left unmatched. CDR3 sequence reads: CASRRGRDRATEAFF. CDR3 DNA: TGTGCCAGCAGACGCGGGAGGGACAGGGCCACTGAAGCTTTCTTT.

Only one count was recorded for this clone. V is TRBV5-8 and J is TRBJ2-1; a weak D match, TRBD2 (6 bases). This CDR3 is built from 12 residues. Germline loops: CDR1 SGHTS, CDR2 YDEGEE. Trimming took off 7 bases at V and 7 bases at J, with 12 bases between the two ends. The CDR3 loop reads CASRGLGNEQFF. CDR3 DNA: TGTGCCAGCCGGGGGTTAGGAAATGAGCAGTTCTTC.

The genes are TRBV5-8 and TRBJ2-3; D may be TRBD1 or TRBD2 (6 bases each). CDR3 length: 16 amino acids. The germline CDR1 and CDR2 sequences are SGHTS and YDEGEE. Trimming pared 0 bases from V and 3 bases from J, leaving 14 bases between. CDR3: CASSLGLWGATDTQYF. In nucleotides, the CDR3 is TGTGCCAGCAGCTTGGGTCTTTGGGGGGCTACAGATACGCAGTATTTT.

The CDR3 region is CASSPVDIDEQFF. The DNA for the CDR3 is TGTGCCAGCAGTCCCGTAGATATCGATGAGCAGTTCTTC. V usage is TRBV27 and J usage is TRBJ2-1; no definite D call. CDR3 length: 13 amino acids. Per germline, CDR1 MNHEY and CDR2 SMNVEV (reference sequence). V was trimmed by 5 bases and J by 8 bases, leaving 13 bases between them.

The V and J genes are TRBV5-1 and TRBJ2-7, with D uncertain. The germline CDR1 and CDR2 sequences are SGHRS and YFSETQ. This CDR3 spans 11 amino acids. Trimming left V 6 bases short and J 4 bases short, with 8 bases between. The CDR3 DNA sequence: TGCGCCAGCAAGAGTGAATACGAGCAGTACTTC. Amino acids: CASKSEYEQYF.

The chain links TRBV28 to TRBJ1-1; no reliable D call. The CDR3 consists of 13 residues. From germline, CDR1 is MDHEN and CDR2 SYDVKM. V shed 2 bases and J shed 3 bases, with 7 bases lying between them. The CDR3 DNA is TGTGCCAGCAGTTTAAGTCTGGACACTGAAGCTTTCTTT. The encoded protein is CASSLSLDTEAFF.

This chain joins TRBV9 and TRBJ2-7, with 9 bases that match TRBD1. V lost 4 bases to trimming and J lost 3 bases; unmatched junction nucleotides: 5. CDR1 SGDLS and CDR2 YYNGEE come from the germline V gene. The CDR3 consists of 14 residues. The CDR3 region has the DNA TGTGCCAGCAGCTTCGGACAGGGGAACTACGAGCAGTACTTC. This gives the protein CASSFGQGNYEQYF.